The present T cell receptor (beta chain) was sequenced within a study of shared clonotypes between healthy human individuals. Study-wide context: Used for every donor were three CD4 naive, three CD4 memory, two CD8 naive and one CD8 memory plate.

The germline CDR1 and CDR2 sequences are SGHAT and FQNNGV. V shed 3 bases and J 1 base; nucleotides not matched to a gene: 8. The CDR3 extends over 16 amino acids. Genomic DNA of every subset was divided equally among multiple immunoSEQ plates. Libraries were prepared by immunoSEQ multiplex PCR; TCRdb keeps only in-frame clonotypes and omits some of them. The data hold about 2.1 million clones, with 85% to 95% observed a single time. This clone appeared a few times. Its antigen remains unidentified. Whole-study findings and limits: The four-donor shared clonotypes exceeded non-shared clonotypes in generation probability, with non-shared ones scoring lower.

CD8 cells regarded as naive lacked CD45RO, were positively chosen for CCR7, and omitted terminally differentiated effector memory CD45RA+ cells. Adults of Caucasian background living in Nashville, Tennessee made up all donors. This receptor was taken from a man younger than 30 in good health. Some clones in this sample may be carry-over from other donors' samples. V usage is TRBV11-2 and J usage is TRBJ1-2; TRBD1 aligns across 7 bases. Input material: naive CD8+ T cells from PBMCs. The CDR3 sequence is CASSLYRGNSNYGYTF. The CDR3 DNA is TGTGCCAGCAGCTTGTACAGGGGTAACAGTAACTATGGCTACACCTTC.